This entry concerns a single T cell receptor beta chain. Only in-frame clones appear in the TCRdb table, and some are missing; sequencing was by immunoSEQ multiplex PCR. Of 230,000 or so clones listed, more than 65% are singletons. Per germline, CDR1 WSHSY and CDR2 SAAADI. V lost 3 bases and J lost 3, with 14 bases in between. CDR3 size: 15 residues. This specimen belongs to a study of blood T cell repertoires in COVID-19. This clonotype was obtained from a man in his forties or fifties who had recovered from COVID-19. This chain uses TRBV10-2 with TRBJ1-2, with D perhaps matching TRBD1 (6 bases). The sequencing input was peripheral blood. CDR3: CASSDPGGGHYGYTF. In DNA, the CDR3 is TGCGCCAGCAGTGACCCCGGCGGGGGGCACTATGGCTACACCTTC.